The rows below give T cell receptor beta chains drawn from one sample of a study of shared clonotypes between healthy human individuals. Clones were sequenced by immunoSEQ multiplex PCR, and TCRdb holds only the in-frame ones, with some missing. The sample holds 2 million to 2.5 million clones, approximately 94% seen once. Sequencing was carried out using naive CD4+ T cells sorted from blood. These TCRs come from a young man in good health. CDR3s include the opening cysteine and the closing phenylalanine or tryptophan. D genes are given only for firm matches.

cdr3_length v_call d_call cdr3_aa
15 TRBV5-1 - CASSLDGLTNEKLFF
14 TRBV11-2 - CASRENRDPYEQYF
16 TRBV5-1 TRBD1 CASSPRGGVNSYGYTF
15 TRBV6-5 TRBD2 CASKASGGSYNEQFF
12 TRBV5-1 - CASSLDLGKLFF
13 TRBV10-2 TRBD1 CASRQGDHYGYTF
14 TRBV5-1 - CASSLSLPPGEQYF
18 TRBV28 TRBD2 CASSFYATSGQFSYEQYF
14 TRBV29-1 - CSVVQGINAYEQYF
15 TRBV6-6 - CASSFLTGSSYEQYF
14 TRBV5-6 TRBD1 CASRTGQGGTEAFF
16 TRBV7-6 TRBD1 CASSGRGQGRGEKLFF
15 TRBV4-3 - CASSQDFGPGDEQYF
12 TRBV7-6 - CASSPLGDTQYF
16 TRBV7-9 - CASSLYPDALRAEAFF
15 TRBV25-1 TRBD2 CASSDLTSGTYEQYF
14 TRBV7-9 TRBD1 CASSLRQGDSPLHF
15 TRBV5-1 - CASSLGGGSYNEQFF
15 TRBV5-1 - CASSLALGGFYGYTF
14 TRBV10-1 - CAIIPHPSNQPQHF
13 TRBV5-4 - CASSLSGFGELFF
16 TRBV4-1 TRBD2 CASSITSGGAEDTQYF
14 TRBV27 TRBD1 CASRAGTGADTQYF
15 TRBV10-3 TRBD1 CAISEARTGLHEQFF
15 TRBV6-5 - CASSYDRTSNQPQHF
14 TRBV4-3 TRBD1 CASSQGQGVGELFF
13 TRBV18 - CASSPSSNQPQHF
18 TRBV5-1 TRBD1 CASSFGTGLYRSSYEQYF
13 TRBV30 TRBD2 CAWSPASGETQYF
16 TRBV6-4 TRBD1 CASSDTRGTGYRELFF
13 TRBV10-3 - CAISESGSYEQYF
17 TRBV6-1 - CASSDRRARGASYEQYF
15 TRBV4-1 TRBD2 CASTTSGTNTGELFF
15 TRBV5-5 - CASSFGRGMNTEAFF
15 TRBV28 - CASSFLGTIVNEQYF
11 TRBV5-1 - CASSRQDTQYF
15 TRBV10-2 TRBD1 CASSANRGANQPQHF
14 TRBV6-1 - CASTRDAGPYEQYF
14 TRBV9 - CATNRGTNTGELFF